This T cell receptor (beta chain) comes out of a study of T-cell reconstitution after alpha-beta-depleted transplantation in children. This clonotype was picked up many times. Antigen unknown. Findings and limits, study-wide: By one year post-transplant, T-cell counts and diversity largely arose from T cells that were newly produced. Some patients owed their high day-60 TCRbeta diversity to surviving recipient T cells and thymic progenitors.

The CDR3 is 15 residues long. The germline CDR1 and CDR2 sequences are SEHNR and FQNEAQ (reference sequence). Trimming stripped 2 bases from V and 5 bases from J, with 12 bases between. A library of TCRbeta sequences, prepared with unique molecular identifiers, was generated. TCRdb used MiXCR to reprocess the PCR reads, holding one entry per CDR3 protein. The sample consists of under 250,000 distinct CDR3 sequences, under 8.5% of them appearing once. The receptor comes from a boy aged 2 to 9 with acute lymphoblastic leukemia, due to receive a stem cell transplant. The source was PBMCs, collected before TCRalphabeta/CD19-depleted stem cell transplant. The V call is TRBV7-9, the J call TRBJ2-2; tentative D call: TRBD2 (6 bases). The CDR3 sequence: CASSLIGSRTGELFF. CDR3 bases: TGTGCCAGCAGCTTAATCGGGAGCAGGACCGGGGAGCTGTTTTTT.